The clone carrying this T cell receptor (beta chain) was seen a single time. The CDR3 spans 18 residues. CDR1 and CDR2 (germline): MDHEN, SYDVKM. With V trimmed by 6 bases and J by 2 bases, 16 bases remained unmatched. The PCR was carried out with 60 Vbeta primers and 13 Jbeta primers. Clones were read by immunoSEQ multiplex PCR, and TCRdb kept only the in-frame ones, dropping some. Altogether 75,000 to 100,000 clones are present, about 8% being singletons, with the ten largest covering 2.3%. The data were obtained in a study of cytomegalovirus exposure and HLA in healthy donors. The TCR originated in a man over 45 in good health and CMV-seronegative. Material for sequencing was PBMCs. The genes are TRBV28 and TRBJ1-5, with 7 nucleotides matching TRBD1. In nucleotides, the CDR3 is TGTGCCAGCAGCCCTAGACTACTGACAGGGTCGGGCAATCAGCCCCAGCATTTT. Translated, it gives CASSPRLLTGSGNQPQHF.